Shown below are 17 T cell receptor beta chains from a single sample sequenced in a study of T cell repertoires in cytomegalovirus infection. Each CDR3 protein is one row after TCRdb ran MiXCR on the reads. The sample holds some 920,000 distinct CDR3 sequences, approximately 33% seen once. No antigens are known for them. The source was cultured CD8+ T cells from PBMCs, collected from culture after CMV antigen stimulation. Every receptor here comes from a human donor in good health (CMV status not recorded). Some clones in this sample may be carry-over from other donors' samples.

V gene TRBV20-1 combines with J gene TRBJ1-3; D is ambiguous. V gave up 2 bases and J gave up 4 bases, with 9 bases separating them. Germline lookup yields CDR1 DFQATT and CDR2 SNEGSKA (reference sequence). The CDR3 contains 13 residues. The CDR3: CSARPLTGNTIYF. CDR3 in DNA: TGCAGTGCTAGACCCTTGACAGGAAACACCATATATTTT.

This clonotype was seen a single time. This CDR3 reads CARGGKEHTEAFF. For the CDR3, the DNA is TGTGCCAGGGGAGGGAAGGAGCACACTGAAGCTTTCTTT. This chain joins TRBV7-3 and TRBJ1-1; D gene unclear. V was pared by 9 bases and J by 3 bases, with 14 bases between. The CDR3 is 13 amino acids. In germline, CDR1 is SGHTA, CDR2 FQGTGA.

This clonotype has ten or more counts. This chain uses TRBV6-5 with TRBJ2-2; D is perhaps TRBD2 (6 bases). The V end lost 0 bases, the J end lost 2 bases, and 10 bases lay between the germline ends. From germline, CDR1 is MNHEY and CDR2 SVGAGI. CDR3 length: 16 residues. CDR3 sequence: CASSYSPGGNTGELFF. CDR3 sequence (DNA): TGTGCCAGCAGTTACTCACCCGGGGGAAACACCGGGGAGCTGTTTTTT.

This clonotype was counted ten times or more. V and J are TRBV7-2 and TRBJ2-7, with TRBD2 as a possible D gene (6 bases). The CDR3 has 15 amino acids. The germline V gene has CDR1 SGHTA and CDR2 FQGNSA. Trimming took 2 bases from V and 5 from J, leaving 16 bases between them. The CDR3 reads CASSLRAGRFHEQYV. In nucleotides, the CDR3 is TGTGCCAGCAGCTTAAGGGCAGGGAGGTTTCACGAGCAGTACGTC.

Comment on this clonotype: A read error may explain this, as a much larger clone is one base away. This CDR3 reads CASSQGIGYTF. The CDR3, as DNA: TGTGCCAGCAGCCAAGGGATCGGCTACACCTTC. This chain joins TRBV14 and TRBJ1-2; D not resolved. V gave up 1 base and J gave up 8 bases, with 5 bases separating them. The germline V gene has CDR1 SGHDN and CDR2 FVKESK. The CDR3 is made up of 11 amino acids. The full variable domain, rest sourced from reference TRBV14 and TRBJ1-2, is EAGVTQFPSHSVIEKGQTVTLRCDPISGHDNLYWYRRVMGKEIKFLLHFVKESKQDESGMPNNRFLAERTGGTYSTLKVQPAELEDSGVYFCASSQGIGYTFGSGTRLTVV.

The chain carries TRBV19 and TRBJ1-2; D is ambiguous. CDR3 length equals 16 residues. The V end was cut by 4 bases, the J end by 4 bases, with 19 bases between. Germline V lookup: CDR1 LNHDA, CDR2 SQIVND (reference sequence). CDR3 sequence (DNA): TGTGCCAGTAGTACCCCGGGCCACGGGCAACCCTATGGCTACACCTTC. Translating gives CASSTPGHGQPYGYTF.

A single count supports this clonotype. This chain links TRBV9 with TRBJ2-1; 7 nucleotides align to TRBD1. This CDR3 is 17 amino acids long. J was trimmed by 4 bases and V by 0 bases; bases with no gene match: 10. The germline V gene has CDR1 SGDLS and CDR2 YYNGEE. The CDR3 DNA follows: TGTGCCAGCAGCGTAGATGCCAGGGACAGCTTTTACAATGAGCAGTTCTTC. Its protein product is CASSVDARDSFYNEQFF. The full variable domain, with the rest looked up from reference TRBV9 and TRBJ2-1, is DSGVTQTPKHLITATGQRVTLRCSPRSGDLSVYWYQQSLDQGLQFLIQYYNGEERAKGNILERFSAQQFPDLHSELNLSSLELGDSALYFCASSVDARDSFYNEQFFGPGTRLTVL.

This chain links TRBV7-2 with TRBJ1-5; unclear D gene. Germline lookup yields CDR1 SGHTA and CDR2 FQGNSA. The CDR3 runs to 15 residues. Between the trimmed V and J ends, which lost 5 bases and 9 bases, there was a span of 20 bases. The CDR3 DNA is TGTGCCAGCAGCCCTGGCAAGACCCAACTTAGGCCCCAGCATTTT. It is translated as CASSPGKTQLRPQHF.

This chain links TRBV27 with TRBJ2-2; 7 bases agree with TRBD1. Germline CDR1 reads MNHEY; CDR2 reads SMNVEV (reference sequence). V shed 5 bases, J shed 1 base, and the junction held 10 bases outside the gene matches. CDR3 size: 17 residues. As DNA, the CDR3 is TGTGCCAGCAGTCATACTCCGGGACAGCAGAACACCGGGGAGCTGTTTTTT. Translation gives CASSHTPGQQNTGELFF.

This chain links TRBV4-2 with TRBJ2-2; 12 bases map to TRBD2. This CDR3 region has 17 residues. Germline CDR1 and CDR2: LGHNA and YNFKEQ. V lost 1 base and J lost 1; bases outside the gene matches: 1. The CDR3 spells CASSQAGLAGNTGELFF. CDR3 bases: TGTGCCAGCAGCCAAGCGGGACTAGCGGGGAACACCGGGGAGCTGTTTTTT.

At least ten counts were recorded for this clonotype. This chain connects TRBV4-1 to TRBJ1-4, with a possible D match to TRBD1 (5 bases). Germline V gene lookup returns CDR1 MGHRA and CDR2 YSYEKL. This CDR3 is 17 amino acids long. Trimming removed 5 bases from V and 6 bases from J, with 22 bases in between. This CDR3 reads CASSDEGAGTWDEKLFF. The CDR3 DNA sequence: TGCGCCAGCAGCGACGAGGGAGCGGGGACCTGGGATGAAAAACTGTTTTTT.

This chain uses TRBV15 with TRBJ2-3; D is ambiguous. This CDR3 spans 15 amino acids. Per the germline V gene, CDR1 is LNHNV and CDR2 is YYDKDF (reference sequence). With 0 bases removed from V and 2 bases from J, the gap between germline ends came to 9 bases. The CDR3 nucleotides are TGTGCCACCAGCAGAGAGACTCAGACCACAGATACGCAGTATTTT. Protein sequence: CATSRETQTTDTQYF.

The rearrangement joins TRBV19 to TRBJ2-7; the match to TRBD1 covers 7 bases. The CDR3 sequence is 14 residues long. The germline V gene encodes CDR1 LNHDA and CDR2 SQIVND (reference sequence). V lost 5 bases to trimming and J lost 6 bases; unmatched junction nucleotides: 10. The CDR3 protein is CASSLTLDRSEQYF. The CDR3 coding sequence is TGTGCCAGTAGTCTTACCCTGGACAGGAGCGAGCAGTACTTC. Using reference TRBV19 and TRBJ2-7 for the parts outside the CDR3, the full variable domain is DGGITQSPKYLFRKEGQNVTLSCEQNLNHDAMYWYRQDPGQGLRLIYYSQIVNDFQKGDIAEGYSVSREKKESFPLTVTSAQKNPTAFYLCASSLTLDRSEQYFGPGTRLTVT.

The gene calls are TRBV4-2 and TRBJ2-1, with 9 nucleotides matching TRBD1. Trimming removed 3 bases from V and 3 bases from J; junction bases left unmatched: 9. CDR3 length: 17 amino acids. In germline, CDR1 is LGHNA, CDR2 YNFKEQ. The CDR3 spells CASSHPVGQGFYNEQFF. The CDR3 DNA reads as TGTGCCAGCAGCCACCCAGTTGGACAGGGGTTCTACAATGAGCAGTTCTTC.

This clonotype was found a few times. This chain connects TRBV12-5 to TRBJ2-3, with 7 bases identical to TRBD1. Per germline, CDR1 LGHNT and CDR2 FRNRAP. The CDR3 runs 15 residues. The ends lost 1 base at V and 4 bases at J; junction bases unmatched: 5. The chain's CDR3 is CASGLGRTGPDTQYF. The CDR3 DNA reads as TGTGCTAGTGGTTTGGGTAGGACAGGCCCAGATACGCAGTATTTT.

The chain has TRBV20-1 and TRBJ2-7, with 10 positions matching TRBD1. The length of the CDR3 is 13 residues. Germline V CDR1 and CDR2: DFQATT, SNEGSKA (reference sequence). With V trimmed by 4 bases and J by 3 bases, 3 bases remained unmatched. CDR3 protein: CSAIRDRGYEQYF. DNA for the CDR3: TGCAGTGCTATCCGGGACAGGGGCTACGAGCAGTACTTC.

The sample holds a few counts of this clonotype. The CDR3, as DNA: TGTGCCAGCAGTTTATTGGGGGCAGGGACCGGGGAGCTGTTTTTT. This codes for CASSLLGAGTGELFF. V gene TRBV12-3 or TRBV12-4 combines with J gene TRBJ2-2; TRBD1 is a possible D gene (6 bases). V gave up 2 bases and J gave up 5 bases, with 12 bases separating them. The CDR3 totals 15 residues.